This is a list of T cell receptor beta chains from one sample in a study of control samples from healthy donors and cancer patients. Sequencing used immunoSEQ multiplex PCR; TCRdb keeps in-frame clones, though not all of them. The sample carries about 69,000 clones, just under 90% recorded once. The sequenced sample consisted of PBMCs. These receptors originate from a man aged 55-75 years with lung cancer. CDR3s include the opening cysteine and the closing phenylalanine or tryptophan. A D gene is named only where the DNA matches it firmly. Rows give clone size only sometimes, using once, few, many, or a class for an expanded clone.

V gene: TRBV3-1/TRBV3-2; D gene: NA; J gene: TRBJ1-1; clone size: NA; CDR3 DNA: TGTGCCAGCAGCTACACTACAGGTTCAGAAGCTTTCTTT; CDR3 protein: CASSYTTGSEAFF
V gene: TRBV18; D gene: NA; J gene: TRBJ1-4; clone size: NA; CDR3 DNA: TGTGCCAGCTCACTCCTCCAGGCGCAAACTAATGAAAAACTGTTTTTT; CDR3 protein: CASSLLQAQTNEKLFF
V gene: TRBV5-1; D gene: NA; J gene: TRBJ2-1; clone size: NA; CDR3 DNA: TGCGCCAGCAGCTTGGGGACACAGGTCCATGAGCAGTTCTTC; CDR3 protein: CASSLGTQVHEQFF
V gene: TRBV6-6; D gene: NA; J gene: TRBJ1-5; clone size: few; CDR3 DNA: TGTGCCAGCAGCCAGAATCAGCCCCAGCATTTT; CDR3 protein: CASSQNQPQHF
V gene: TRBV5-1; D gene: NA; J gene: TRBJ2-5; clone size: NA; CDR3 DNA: TGCGCCAGCAGCCCGGGGACGACCCAGTACTTC; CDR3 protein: CASSPGTTQYF
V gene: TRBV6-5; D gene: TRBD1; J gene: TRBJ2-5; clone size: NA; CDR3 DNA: TGTGCCAGCAGTTTAGGTGGACAGGGGGCTTGGGAGACCCAGTACTTC; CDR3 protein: CASSLGGQGAWETQYF
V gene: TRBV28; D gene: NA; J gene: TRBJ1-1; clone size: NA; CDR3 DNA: TGTGCCAGCAGTTTAGGATACACTGAAGCTTTCTTT; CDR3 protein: CASSLGYTEAFF
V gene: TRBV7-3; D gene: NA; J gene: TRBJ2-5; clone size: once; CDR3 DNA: TGTGCCAGCAGCTTAATCCAGGGACAGACCCAGTACTTC; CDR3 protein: CASSLIQGQTQYF
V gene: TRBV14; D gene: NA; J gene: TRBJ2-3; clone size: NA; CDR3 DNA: TGTGCCAGCAGCCAAGCGGGCTATACGCAGTATTTT; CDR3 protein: CASSQAGYTQYF
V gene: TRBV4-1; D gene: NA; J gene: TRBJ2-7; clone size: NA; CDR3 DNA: TGCGCCAGCAGCCAATACTCCGCAGGGGTAGAAGCATACGAGCAGTACTTC; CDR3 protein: CASSQYSAGVEAYEQYF
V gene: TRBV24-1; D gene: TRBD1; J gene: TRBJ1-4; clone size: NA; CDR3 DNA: TGTGCCACCAGTGATGGAGGGGGCTCGCGGGAAAAACTGTTTTTT; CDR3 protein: CATSDGGGSREKLFF
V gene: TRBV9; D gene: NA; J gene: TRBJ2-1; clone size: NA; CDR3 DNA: TGTGCCAGCAGCGTAGGGGGCCTTTACAATGAGCAGTTCTTC; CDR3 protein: CASSVGGLYNEQFF
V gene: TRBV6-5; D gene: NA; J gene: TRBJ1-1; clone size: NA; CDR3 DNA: TGTGCCAGCAGCCGGACAGTGACCTGGGCTGAAGCTTTCTTT; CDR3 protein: CASSRTVTWAEAFF
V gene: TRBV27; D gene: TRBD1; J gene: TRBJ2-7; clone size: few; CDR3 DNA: TGTGCCAGCAGCCCCTCCCGGGACAGCTTGATCTACGAGCAGTACTTC; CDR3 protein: CASSPSRDSLIYEQYF
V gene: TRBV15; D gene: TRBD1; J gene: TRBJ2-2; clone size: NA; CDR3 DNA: TGTGCCACCAGCAGAGAACCGTCGTATTCGGGACAGGGATCCGGGGAGCTGTTTTTT; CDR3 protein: CATSREPSYSGQGSGELFF
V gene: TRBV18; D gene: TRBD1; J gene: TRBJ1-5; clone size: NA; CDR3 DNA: TGTGCCAGCTCACCCGCAGGGGGCAGGGGAAGCAATCAGCCCCAGCATTTT; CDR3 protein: CASSPAGGRGSNQPQHF
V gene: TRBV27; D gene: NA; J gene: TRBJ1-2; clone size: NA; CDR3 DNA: TGTGCCAGCAGTGCCAGCCAGGGAGAGGACTATGGCTACACCTTC; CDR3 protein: CASSASQGEDYGYTF
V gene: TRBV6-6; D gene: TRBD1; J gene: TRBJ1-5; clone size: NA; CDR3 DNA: TGTGCCAGCAGTCCCTCCGGGACAGGGTATCGCAATCAGCCCCAGCATTTT; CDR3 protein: CASSPSGTGYRNQPQHF
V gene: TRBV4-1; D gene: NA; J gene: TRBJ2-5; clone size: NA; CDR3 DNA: TGCGCCAGCAGCCCAACAGGTAGTCGAGAGACCCAGTACTTC; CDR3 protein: CASSPTGSRETQYF
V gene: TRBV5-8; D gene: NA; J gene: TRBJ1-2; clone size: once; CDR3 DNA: TGTGCCAGCTTTTATACAGTTCTGAACTATGGCTACACCTTC; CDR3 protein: CASFYTVLNYGYTF
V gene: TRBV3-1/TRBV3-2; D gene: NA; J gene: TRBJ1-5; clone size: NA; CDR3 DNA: TGTGCCAGCAGCCAAGATTTGGGTCAGCCCCAGCATTTT; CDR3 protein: CASSQDLGQPQHF
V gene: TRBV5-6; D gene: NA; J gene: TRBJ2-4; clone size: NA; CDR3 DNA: TGTGCCAGCAGCCGACAGCAGTCCATTCAGTACTTC; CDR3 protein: CASSRQQSIQYF
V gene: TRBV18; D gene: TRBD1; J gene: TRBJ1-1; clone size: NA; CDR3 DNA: TGTGCCAGCTCACCGGGACAGGGATTGAACACTGAAGCTTTCTTT; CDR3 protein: CASSPGQGLNTEAFF
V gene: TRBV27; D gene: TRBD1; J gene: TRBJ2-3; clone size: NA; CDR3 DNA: TGTGCCAGCAGTTTAAGGGACAGGGCCCCAGATACGCAGTATTTT; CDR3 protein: CASSLRDRAPDTQYF
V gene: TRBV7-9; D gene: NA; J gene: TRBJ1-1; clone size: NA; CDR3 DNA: TGTGCCAGCAGCCGCATTGACAGGTTAGAGGCTTTCTTT; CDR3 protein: CASSRIDRLEAFF
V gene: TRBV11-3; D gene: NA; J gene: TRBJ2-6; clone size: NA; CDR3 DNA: TGTGCCAGCAGCTTAGCCGAGGAGGGTCTATCTGGGGCCAACGTCCTGACTTTC; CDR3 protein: CASSLAEEGLSGANVLTF
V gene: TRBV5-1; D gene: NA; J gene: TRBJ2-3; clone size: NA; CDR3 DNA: TGCGCCAGCAGCTTGGAACAGATCACAGATACGCAGTATTTT; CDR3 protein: CASSLEQITDTQYF
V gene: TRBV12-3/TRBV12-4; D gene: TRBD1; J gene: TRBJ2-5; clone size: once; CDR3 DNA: TGTGCCAGCAGGATCGACAGGGATGAGACCCAGTACTTC; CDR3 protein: CASRIDRDETQYF
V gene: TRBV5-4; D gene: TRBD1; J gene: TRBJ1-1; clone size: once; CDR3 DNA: TGTGCCAGCAGCCCACACAGGGGATACATGAACACTGAAGCTTTCTTT; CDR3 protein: CASSPHRGYMNTEAFF
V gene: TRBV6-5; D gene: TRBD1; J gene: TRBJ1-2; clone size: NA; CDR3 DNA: TGTGCCAATCAACAGGGGCGTGGGGACTATGGCTACACCTTC; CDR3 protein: CANQQGRGDYGYTF
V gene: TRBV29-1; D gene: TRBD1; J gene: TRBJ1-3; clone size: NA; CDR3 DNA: TGCAGCGTGGTTGACAGGGGAGGTTCTGGAAACACCATATATTTT; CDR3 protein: CSVVDRGGSGNTIYF
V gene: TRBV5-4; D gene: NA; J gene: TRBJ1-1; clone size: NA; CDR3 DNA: TGTGCCAGCAGCTTGGAACCGAACACTGAAGCTTTCTTT; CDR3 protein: CASSLEPNTEAFF
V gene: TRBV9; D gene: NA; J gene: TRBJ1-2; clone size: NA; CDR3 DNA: TGTGCCAGCAGCGTAGGTGGAGGGTTGACGAACTATGGCTACACCTTC; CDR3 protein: CASSVGGGLTNYGYTF
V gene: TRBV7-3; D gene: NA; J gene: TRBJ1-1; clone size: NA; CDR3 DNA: TGTGCCAGCAGCCCCGGGACTAAGGACACTGAAGCTTTCTTT; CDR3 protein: CASSPGTKDTEAFF
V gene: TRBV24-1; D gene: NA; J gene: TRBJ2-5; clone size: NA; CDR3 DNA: TGTGCCACCAGTGTGGCGAGGGGCAGCGAAGAGACCCAGTACTTC; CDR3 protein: CATSVARGSEETQYF
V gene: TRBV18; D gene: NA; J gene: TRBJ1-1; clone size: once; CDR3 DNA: TGTGCCAGCTCGTACGGATTGAACACTGAAGCTTTCTTT; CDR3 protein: CASSYGLNTEAFF
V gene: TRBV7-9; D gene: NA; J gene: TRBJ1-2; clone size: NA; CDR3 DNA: TGTGCCAGCAGCTTAGAGGTCGTGAGCTATGGCTACACCTTC; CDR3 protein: CASSLEVVSYGYTF
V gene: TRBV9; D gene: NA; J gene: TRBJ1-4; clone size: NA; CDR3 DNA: TGTGCCAGCAGCGGATGGGTCGATGAGAATGAAAAACTGTTTTTT; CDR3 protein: CASSGWVDENEKLFF
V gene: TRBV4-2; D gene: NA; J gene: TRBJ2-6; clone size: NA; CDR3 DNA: TGTGCCAGCAGCCAGTTACTCTCTGGGGCCAACGTCCTGACTTTC; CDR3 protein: CASSQLLSGANVLTF
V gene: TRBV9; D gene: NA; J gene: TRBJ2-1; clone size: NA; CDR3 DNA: TGTGCCAGCAGCACCCAGCCACTCAGCGCCGCTCCTGAGCAGTTCTTC; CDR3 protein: CASSTQPLSAAPEQFF
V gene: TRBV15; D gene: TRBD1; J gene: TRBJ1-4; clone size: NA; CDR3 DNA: TGTGCCACCAGCAGAGGCAGACAGGGGGTCGGAAAACTGTTTTTT; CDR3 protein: CATSRGRQGVGKLFF
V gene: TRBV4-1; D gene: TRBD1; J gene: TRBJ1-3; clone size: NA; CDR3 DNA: TGCGCCAGCAGCCCCCGACAGGGCTCTGGAAACACCATATATTTT; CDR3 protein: CASSPRQGSGNTIYF
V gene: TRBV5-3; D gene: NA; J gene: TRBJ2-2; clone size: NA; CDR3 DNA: TGTGCCAGAAGCTTGGTGGACCATACCACCGGGGAGCTGTTTTTT; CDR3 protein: CARSLVDHTTGELFF
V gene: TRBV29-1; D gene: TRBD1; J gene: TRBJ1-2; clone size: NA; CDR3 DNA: TGCAGCGTTGACCGACAGGGCACGAACTATGGCTACACCTTC; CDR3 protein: CSVDRQGTNYGYTF
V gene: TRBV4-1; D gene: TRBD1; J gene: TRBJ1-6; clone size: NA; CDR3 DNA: TGCGCCAGCAGCCAAGGCCCGGCCGTAGGGCAGGGGGCCAATTCACCCCTCCACTTT; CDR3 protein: CASSQGPAVGQGANSPLHF
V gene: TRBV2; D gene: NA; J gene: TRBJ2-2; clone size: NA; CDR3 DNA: TGTGCCAGCTTTAAAGGGGACACCGGGGAGCTGTTTTTT; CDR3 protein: CASFKGDTGELFF
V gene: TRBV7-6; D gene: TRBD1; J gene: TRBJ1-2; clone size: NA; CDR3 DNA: TGTGCCAGCAGCTTAGATAGCGGGACAGGGGGTAATGGCTACACCTTC; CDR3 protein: CASSLDSGTGGNGYTF
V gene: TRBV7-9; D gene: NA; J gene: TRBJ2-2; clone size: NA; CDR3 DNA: TGTGCCAGCAGCCCCGTCACTTCGGGACGTAACACCGGGGAGCTGTTTTTT; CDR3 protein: CASSPVTSGRNTGELFF
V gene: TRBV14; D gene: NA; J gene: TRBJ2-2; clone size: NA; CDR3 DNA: TGTGCCAGCAGCCAAGATTACGGGGCCGGGGAGCTGTTTTTT; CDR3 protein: CASSQDYGAGELFF
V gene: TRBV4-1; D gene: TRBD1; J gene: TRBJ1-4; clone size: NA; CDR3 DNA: TGCGCCAGCAGCCAAGGACAGGGACTCCCTAATGAAAAACTGTTTTTT; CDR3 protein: CASSQGQGLPNEKLFF
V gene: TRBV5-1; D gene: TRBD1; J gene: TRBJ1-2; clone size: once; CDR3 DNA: TGCGCCAGCAGCAGGAGGGACAGGGGGCAGGATGGCTACACCTTC; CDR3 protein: CASSRRDRGQDGYTF
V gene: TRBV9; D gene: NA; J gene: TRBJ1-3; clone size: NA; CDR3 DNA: TGTGCCAGCAGCGGTTCATCGAGCTCTGGAAACACCATATATTTT; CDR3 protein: CASSGSSSSGNTIYF
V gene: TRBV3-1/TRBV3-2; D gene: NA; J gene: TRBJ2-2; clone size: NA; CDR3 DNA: TGTGCCAGCAGCCAAAGGGAATCTTCTGGGGAGCTGTTTTTT; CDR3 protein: CASSQRESSGELFF
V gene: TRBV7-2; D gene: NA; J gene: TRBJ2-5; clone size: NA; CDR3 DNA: TGTGCCAGCAGCTTAAGGGGAGGTTTGTTAGAGACCCAGTACTTC; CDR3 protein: CASSLRGGLLETQYF
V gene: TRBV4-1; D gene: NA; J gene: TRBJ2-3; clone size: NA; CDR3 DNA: TGCGCCAGCAGCCAAGCCTGGGGAGATACGCAGTATTTT; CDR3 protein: CASSQAWGDTQYF
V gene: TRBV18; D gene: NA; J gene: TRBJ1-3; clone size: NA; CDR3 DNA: TGTGCCAGCTCACGCGGCAGATCAATCTCTGGAAACACCATATATTTT; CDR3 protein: CASSRGRSISGNTIYF
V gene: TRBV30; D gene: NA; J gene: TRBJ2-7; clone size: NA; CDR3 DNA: TGTGCCTGGAGTGTACTAATTCAGGGTAAGAACGAGCAGTACTTC; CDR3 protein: CAWSVLIQGKNEQYF
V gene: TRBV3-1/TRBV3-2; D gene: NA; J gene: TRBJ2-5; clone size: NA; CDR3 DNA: TGTGCCAGCAGCCCCTTTTTGCTAGCGTCTGCCGAGACCCAGTACTTC; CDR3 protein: CASSPFLLASAETQYF
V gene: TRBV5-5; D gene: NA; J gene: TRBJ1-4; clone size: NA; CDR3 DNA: TGTGCCAGCAGCCCGGGGACTCCTTCCGCCGGGAGTAATGAAAAACTGTTTTTT; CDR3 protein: CASSPGTPSAGSNEKLFF